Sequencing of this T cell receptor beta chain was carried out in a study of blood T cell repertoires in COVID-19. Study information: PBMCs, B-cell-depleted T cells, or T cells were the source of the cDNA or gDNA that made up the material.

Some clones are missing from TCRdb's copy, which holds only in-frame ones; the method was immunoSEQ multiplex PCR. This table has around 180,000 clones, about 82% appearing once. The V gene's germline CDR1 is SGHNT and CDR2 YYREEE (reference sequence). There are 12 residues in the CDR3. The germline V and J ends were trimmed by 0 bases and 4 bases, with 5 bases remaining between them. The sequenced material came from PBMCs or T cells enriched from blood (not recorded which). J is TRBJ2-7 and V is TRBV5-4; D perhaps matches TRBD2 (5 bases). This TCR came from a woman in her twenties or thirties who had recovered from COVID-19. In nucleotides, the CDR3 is TGTGCCAGCAGCTTGGGCGGGTACGAGCAGTACTTC. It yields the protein CASSLGGYEQYF.